This T cell receptor (beta chain) was captured by sequencing in a study of blood T cell repertoires in COVID-19. Across the whole study: Specimens from acute and convalescent COVID-19 originated in the United States, Italy and Spain. Sample material is recorded as cDNA or gDNA derived from T cells, B-cell-depleted T cells, or PBMCs.

V was cut by 0 bases and J by 8 bases, with 10 bases left in between. Germline-derived CDR1 and CDR2 are SEHNR and FQNEAQ (reference sequence). CDR3 length equals 14 residues. Authors' methods: Amplification from reference gene primers served as the basis for estimated nucleated cell counts. Generated by immunoSEQ multiplex PCR, the TCRdb table keeps only in-frame clones and is missing some. The V and J calls and the clone size are those of that table, but D and trimming were determined from the DNA. This sample has about 140,000 clones, with almost 90% found just once. V is TRBV7-9 and J is TRBJ1-4, with D possibly TRBD1 on 6 matching bases. The sample was peripheral blood. This receptor was taken from a woman aged 55-70 years with acute or convalescent COVID-19. This chain's CDR3 is CASSLAGGLEKLFF. In DNA form, the CDR3 reads TGTGCCAGCAGCTTAGCAGGGGGTTTGGAAAAACTGTTTTTT. The full variable domain, its missing parts supplied by reference TRBV7-9 and TRBJ1-4, is DTGVSQNPRHKITKRGQNVTFRCDPISEHNRLYWYRQTLGQGPEFLTYFQNEAQLEKSRLLSDRFSAERPKGSFSTLEIQRTEQGDSAMYLCASSLAGGLEKLFFGSGTQLSVL.